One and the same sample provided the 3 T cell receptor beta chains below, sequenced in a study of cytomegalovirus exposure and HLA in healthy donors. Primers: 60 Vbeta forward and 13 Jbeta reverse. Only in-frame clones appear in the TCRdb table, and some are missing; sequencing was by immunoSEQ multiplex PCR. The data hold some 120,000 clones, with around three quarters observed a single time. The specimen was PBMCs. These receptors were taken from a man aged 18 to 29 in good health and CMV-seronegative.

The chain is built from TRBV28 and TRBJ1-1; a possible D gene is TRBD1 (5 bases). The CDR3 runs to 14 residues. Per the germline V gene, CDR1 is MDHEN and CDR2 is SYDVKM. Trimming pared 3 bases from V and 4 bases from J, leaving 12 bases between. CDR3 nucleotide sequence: TGTGCCAGCAGTTTGGGGGGACGGGTCACTGAAGCTTTCTTT. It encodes CASSLGGRVTEAFF.

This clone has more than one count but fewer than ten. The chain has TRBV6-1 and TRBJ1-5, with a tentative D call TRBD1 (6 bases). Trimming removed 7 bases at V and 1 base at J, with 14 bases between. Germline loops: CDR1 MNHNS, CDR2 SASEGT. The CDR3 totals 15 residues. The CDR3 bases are TGTGCCAGCAAGGACTCCGGGACAAGCAATCAGCCCCAGCATTTT. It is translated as CASKDSGTSNQPQHF.

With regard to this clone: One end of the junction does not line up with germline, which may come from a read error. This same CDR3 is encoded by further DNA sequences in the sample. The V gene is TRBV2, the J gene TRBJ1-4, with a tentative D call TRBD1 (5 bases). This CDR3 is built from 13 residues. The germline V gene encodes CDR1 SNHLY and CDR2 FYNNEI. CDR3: CASSVGRDEKLFF. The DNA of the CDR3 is TGTGCTAGCAGTGTGGGCAGGGATGAAAAACTGTTTTTT. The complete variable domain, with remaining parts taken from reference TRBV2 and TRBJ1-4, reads EPEVTQTPSHQVTQMGQEVILRCVPISNHLYFYWYRQILGQKVEFLVSFYNNEISEKSEIFDDQFSVERPDGSNFTLKIRSTKLEDSAMYFCASSVGRDEKLFFGSGTQLSVL.